Described below is a single T cell receptor (beta chain) sequence and its context. The entry originates in a study of blood T cell repertoires in COVID-19. About the research overall: The samples span acute and convalescent COVID-19 from the United States, Italy and Spain. T cells, B-cell-depleted T cells, or PBMCs supplied cDNA or gDNA.

The junction had 8 bases not matched to a gene; V was cut back by 9 bases and J by 4 bases. There are 14 residues in the CDR3. CDR1 and CDR2 (germline): KGHDR, SFDVKD. In the source study's methods: Quantification of nucleated cells was approximated via reference gene primer amplification. Assay: immunoSEQ multiplex PCR; the TCRdb copy retains only in-frame clones and omits some. The V and J calls and clone size are taken from that table; D and trimming were inferred from the DNA. The sample yields tens of thousands of clones, 85% to 90% seen once. Sequenced: peripheral blood. The rearrangement uses TRBV24-1 and TRBJ2-1, with TRBD2 identical over 7 bases. The sequence was collected from a man between 65 and 85 years old with acute or convalescent COVID-19. CDR3 DNA sequence: TGTGCCACCGCTCCGGGGGGTCTGTACAATGAGCAGTTCTTC. Translating it yields CATAPGGLYNEQFF.